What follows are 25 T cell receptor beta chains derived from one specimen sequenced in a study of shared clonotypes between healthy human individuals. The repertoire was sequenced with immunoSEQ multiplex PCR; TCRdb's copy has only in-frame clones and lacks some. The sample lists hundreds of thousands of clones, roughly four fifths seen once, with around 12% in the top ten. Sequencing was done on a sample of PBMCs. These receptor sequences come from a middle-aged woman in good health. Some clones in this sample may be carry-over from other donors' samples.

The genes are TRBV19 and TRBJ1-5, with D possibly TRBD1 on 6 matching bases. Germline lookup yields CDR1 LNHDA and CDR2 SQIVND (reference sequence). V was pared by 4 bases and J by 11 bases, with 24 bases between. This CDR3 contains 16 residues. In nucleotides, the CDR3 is TGTGCCAGTAGTAAGGAGAGTCAGGGGAGCCTCGGGGCCCAGCATTTT. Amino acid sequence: CASSKESQGSLGAQHF. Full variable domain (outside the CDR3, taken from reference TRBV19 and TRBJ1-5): DGGITQSPKYLFRKEGQNVTLSCEQNLNHDAMYWYRQDPGQGLRLIYYSQIVNDFQKGDIAEGYSVSREKKESFPLTVTSAQKNPTAFYLCASSKESQGSLGAQHFGDGTRLSIL.

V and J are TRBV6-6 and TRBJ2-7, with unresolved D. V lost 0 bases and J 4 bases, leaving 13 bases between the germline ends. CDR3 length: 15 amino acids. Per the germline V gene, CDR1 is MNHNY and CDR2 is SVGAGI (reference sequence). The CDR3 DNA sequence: TGTGCCAGCAGTTACTCCGCGGTGTCCCAATACGAGCAGTACTTC. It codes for CASSYSAVSQYEQYF.

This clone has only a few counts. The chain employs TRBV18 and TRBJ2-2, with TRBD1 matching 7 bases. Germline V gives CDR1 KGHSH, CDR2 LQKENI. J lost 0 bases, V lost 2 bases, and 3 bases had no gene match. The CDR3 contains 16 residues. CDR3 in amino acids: CASSPGQATNTGELFF. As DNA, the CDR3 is TGTGCCAGCTCACCAGGACAGGCCACGAACACCGGGGAGCTGTTTTTT.

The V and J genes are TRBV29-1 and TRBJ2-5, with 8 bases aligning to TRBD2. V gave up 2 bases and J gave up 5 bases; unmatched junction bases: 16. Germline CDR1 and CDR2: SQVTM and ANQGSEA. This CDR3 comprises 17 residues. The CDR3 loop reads CSVESFARTSPWETQYF. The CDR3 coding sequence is TGCAGCGTTGAATCATTTGCAAGGACTAGCCCTTGGGAGACCCAGTACTTC.

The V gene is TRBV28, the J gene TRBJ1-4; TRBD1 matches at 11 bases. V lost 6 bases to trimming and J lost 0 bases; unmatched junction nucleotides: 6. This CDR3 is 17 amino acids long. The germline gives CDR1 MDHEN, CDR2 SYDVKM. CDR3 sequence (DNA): TGTGCCAGCAGGAGACCGGGACAGGGGGCAACTAATGAAAAACTGTTTTTT. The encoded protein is CASRRPGQGATNEKLFF.

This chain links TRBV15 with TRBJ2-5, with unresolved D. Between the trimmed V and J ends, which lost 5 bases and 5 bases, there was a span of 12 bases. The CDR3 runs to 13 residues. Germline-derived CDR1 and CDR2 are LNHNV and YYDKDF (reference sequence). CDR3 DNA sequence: TGTGCCACCAGCGACTTGCGTTTGGAGACCCAGTACTTC. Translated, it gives CATSDLRLETQYF.

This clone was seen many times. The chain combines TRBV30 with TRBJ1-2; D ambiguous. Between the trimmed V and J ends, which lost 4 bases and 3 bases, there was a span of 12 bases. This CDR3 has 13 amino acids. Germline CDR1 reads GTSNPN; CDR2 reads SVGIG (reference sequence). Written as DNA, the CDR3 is TGTGCCTGGACCAAGGGTGGCGACTATGGCTACACCTTC. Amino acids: CAWTKGGDYGYTF.

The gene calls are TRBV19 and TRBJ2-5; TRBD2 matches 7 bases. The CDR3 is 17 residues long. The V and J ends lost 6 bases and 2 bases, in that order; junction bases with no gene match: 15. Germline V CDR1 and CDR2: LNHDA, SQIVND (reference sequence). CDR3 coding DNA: TGTGCCAGTAGCCCCCGGCGGGCTAGCGGAAGTCAAGAGACCCAGTACTTC. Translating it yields CASSPRRASGSQETQYF.

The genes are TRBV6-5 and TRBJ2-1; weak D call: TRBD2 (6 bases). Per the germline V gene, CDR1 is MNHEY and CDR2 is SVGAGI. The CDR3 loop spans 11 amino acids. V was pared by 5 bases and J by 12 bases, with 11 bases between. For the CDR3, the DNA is TGTGCCAGCAGTACACCGCGGGGGCAGTTCTTC. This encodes CASSTPRGQFF.

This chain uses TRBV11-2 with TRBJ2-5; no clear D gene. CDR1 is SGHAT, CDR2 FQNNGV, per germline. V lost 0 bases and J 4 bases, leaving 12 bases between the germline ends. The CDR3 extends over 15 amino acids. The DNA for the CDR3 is TGTGCCAGCAGCTTAGATTGGTTCTCGAGAGAGACCCAGTACTTC. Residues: CASSLDWFSRETQYF.

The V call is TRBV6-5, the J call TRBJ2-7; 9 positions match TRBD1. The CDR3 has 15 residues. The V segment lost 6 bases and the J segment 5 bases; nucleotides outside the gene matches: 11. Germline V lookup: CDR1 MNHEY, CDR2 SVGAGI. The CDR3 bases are TGTGCCAGCAGCATTACCGGGACAGGGCGCCACGAGCAGTACTTC. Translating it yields CASSITGTGRHEQYF.

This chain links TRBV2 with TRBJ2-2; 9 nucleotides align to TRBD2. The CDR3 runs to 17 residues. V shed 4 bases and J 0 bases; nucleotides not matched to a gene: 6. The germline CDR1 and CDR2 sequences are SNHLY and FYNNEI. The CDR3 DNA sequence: TGTGCCAGCAGTGTAAGAGCGGGAGGAGCGAACACCGGGGAGCTGTTTTTT. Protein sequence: CASSVRAGGANTGELFF. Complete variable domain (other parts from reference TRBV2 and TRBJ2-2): EPEVTQTPSHQVTQMGQEVILRCVPISNHLYFYWYRQILGQKVEFLVSFYNNEISEKSEIFDDQFSVERPDGSNFTLKIRSTKLEDSAMYFCASSVRAGGANTGELFFGEGSRLTVL.

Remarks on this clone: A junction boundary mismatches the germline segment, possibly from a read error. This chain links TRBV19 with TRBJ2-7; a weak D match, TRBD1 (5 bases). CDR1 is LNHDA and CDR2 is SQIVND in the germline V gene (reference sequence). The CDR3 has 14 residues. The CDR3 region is CASSGQGYSYGQYF. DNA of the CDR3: TGTGCCAGTAGTGGGCAGGGATACTCCTACGGGCAGTACTTC.

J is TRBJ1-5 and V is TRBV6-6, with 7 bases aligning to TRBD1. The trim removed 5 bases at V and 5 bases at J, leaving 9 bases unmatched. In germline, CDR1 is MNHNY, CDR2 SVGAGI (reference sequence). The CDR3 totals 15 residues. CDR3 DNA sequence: TGTGCCAGCAGTCCCCCCGGGACAGCGCATCAGCCCCAGCATTTT. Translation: CASSPPGTAHQPQHF.

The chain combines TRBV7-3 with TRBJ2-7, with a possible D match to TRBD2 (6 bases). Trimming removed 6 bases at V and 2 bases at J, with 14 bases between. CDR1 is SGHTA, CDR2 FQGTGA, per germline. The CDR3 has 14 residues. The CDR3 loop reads CASSLSGNTYEQYF. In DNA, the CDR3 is TGTGCCAGCAGTCTTAGCGGAAACACCTACGAGCAGTACTTC. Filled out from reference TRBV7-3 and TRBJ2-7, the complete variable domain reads GAGVSQTPSNKVTEKGKYVELRCDPISGHTALYWYRQSLGQGPEFLIYFQGTGAADDSGLPNDRFFAVRPEGSVSTLKIQRTERGDSAVYLCASSLSGNTYEQYFGPGTRLTVT.

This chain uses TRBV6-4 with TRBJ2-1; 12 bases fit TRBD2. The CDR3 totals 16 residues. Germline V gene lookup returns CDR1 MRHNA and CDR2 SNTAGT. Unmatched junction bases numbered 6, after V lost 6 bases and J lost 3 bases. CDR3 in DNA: TGTGCCAGCAGCCCGACTAGCGGGAGTTACTACAATGAGCAGTTCTTC. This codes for CASSPTSGSYYNEQFF.

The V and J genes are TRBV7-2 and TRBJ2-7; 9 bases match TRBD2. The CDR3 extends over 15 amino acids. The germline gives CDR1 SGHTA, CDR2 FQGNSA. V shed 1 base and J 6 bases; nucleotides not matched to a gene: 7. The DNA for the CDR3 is TGTGCCAGCAGCTTAGTGGCTAGCGGGGCCTCCGAGCAGTACTTC. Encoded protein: CASSLVASGASEQYF.

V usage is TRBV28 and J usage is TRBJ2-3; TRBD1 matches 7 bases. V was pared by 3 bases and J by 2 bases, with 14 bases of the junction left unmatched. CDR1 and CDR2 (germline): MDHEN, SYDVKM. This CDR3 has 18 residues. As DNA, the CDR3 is TGTGCCAGCAGTTTCCTGGGCAGGGGGACACCAAACACAGATACGCAGTATTTT. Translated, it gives CASSFLGRGTPNTDTQYF.

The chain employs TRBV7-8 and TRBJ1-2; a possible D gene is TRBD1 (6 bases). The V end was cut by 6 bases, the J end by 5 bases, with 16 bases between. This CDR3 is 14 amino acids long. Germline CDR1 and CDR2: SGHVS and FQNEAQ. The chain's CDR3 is CASRPSGHFYGYTF. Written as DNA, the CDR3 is TGTGCCAGCAGGCCATCGGGACACTTTTATGGCTACACCTTC.

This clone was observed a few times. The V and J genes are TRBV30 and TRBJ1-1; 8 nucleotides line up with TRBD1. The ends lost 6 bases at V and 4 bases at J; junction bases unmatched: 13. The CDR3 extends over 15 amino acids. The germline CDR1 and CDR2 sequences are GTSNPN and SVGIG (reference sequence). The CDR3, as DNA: TGTGCCTGCGGACAGGGAATGATGACAGGCACTGAAGCTTTCTTT. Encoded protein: CACGQGMMTGTEAFF.

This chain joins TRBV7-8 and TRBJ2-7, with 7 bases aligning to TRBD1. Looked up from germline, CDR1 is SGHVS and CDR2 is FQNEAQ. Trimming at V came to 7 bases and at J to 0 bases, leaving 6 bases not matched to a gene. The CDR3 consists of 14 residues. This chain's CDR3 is CASKFGQDSYEQYF. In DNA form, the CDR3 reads TGTGCCAGCAAATTTGGACAGGACTCCTACGAGCAGTACTTC.

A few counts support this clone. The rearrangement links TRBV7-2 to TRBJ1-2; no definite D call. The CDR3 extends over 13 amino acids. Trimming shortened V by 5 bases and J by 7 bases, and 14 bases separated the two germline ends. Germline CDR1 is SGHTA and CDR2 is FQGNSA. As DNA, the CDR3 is TGTGCCAGCAGCCTTCGACTCTTCGGTGGCTACACCTTC. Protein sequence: CASSLRLFGGYTF.

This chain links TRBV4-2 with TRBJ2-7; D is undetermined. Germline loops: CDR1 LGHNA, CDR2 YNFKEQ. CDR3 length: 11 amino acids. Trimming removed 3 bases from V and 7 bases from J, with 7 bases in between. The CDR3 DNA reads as TGTGCCAGCAGCCACCAAGGGGAGCAGTACTTC. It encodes CASSHQGEQYF.

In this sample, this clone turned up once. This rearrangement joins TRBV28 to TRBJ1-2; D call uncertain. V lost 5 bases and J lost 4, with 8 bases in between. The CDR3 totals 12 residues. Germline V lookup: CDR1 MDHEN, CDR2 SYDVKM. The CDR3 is CASSNGVYGYTF. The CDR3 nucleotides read TGTGCCAGCAGTAACGGGGTCTATGGCTACACCTTC.

The CDR3 coding sequence is TGTGCCAGCAGCGTAGGCAGAGAAGAATTATACGAGCAGTACTTC. Protein product: CASSVGREELYEQYF. The V call is TRBV9, the J call TRBJ2-7; D remains ambiguous. Germline V gene sequence: CDR1 SGDLS, CDR2 YYNGEE. The CDR3 sequence is 15 residues long. V was shortened by 0 bases and J by 4 bases, with 14 bases between the two germline ends.